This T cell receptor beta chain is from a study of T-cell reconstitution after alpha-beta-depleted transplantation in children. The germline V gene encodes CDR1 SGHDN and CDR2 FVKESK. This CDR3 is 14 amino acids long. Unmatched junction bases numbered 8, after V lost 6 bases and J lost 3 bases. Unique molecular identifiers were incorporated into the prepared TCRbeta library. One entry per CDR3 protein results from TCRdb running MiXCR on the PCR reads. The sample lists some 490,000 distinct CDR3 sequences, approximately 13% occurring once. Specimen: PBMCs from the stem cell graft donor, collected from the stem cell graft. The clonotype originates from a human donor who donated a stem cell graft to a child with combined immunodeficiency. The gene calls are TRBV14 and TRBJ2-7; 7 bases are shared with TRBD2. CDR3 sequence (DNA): TGTGCCAGCAGTCACCTGGGGGGGAACTACGAGCAGTACTTC. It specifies CASSHLGGNYEQYF.